This record looks at one TCR beta chain sequence and its context. The antigen remains undetermined. As to time point: baseline pretreatment blood. Stated treatment: 15 Gy SBRT to primary tumor, nephrectomy 4 weeks later. Clear cell pathology was present in this patient's renal cell carcinoma. Using immunoSEQ multiplex PCR, the repertoire was profiled, and TCRdb retains in-frame clones only, with some absent. In the table there are about 140,000 clones, 83% of which are singletons. The record originates from a study of radiation and T cells in renal cell carcinoma. The study, taken as a whole, reports: From baseline, blood top tumor clonotypes peaked at 2 weeks post-radiation.

CDR3 length: 11 amino acids. V was shortened by 5 bases and J by 8 bases, with 6 bases between the two germline ends. Germline lookup yields CDR1 SNHLY and CDR2 FYNNEI. This sample comprised blood, obtained from a patient whose treatment included radiotherapy and nephrectomy. This chain connects TRBV2 to TRBJ1-4; no definite D call. The sequence was collected from a woman between 45 and 60 years old with renal cell carcinoma. Here the CDR3 reads CASSPQEKLFF. CDR3 coding DNA: TGTGCCAGCAGTCCCCAGGAAAAACTGTTTTTT.